This TCR beta chain was profiled in a study of CD8+CD57+ T cells in acquired aplastic anemia (dated by TCRdb to the late 2010s). General notes on the study: Extracted DNA from sorted CD4+ and CD8+ cells averaged 3.2 ug, ranging from roughly 0.17 to 30 ug. An average of approximately 10 million reads for CD4+ cells and 11 million to 13 million reads for CD8+ cells was obtained from healthy donor samples. Results and caveats for the whole study, not just this receptor: Although roughly 29 CD8+ CDR3 sequences were shared by patients and controls, these sequences appeared highly expressed in patients and within the immunodominant clones of patients. Patients and healthy controls showed no significant difference in CD8+ Simpson's diversity (P=0.060).

With regard to this clonotype: Its antigen is currently not known. Base qualities were left out, and no much larger clone turns up one base away.

In the study, sorted CD4+ and CD8+ blood T cells from patients with severe aplastic anemia and from healthy subjects underwent deep sequencing of TCR repertoires. Ficoll-Paque density gradient centrifugation was used to isolate peripheral blood mononuclear cells. Before DNA was extracted, CD4+ and CD8+ T cells were sorted using either FACS or magnetic beads. Genomic DNA was used as template for profiling of TCR beta VDJ combinations and CDR3 sequences. An Illumina HiSeq 2000 was used for TCR repertoire sequencing. Concerning the study's data processing: Repertoire assessment relied on Simpson's diversity index, CDR3 size and DJ length profiles, and TRBV/TRBJ rearrangement plots. The most abundant DNA sequence in the deep sequencing data was taken as the immunodominant clone. CDR3 amino acid sequences were screened for sharing across subjects and were compared with published repertoires and the VDJdb database. TCRdb itself trimmed the public reads at Q25 with fastp, ran MiXCR and retained productive beta chains. One record per CDR3 amino acid sequence lists the most common genes and DNA. The V and J calls come from TCRdb's annotation, not from the publication. The sample data list hundreds of thousands of distinct CDR3 sequences, and under 80% of these were observed just once. The ten largest account for 4% of the sample.

V and J are truncated by 6 bases and 0 bases respectively, leaving an intervening sequence of 18 bases. From the germline V gene, CDR1 is MNHNS and CDR2 is SASEGT. Counted from cysteine to phenylalanine, this CDR3 has 16 amino acids. The only DNA kept is the CDR3, 48 bases in frame from the first base. The chain links TRBV6-1 with TRBJ2-7; the D call could be TRBD1 or TRBD2, with each sharing 5 bases. Sequencing was carried out using sorted CD4+, CD8+, or CD8+CD57+ T cells (not recorded which) from PBMCs. The clonotype was recovered from a human donor in good health, serving as a control. The CDR3 amino acid sequence is: CASRESGTPSSYEQYF. The nucleotide sequence reads TGTGCCAGCAGGGAGTCAGGGACGCCGAGCTCCTACGAGCAGTACTTC.